The subject of this entry is one TCR beta chain. Its antigen is still unknown. Time point noted: baseline pretreatment blood. Documented treatment: 15 Gy SBRT to primary tumor, nephrectomy 4 weeks later. Using immunoSEQ multiplex PCR, the repertoire was profiled, and TCRdb retains in-frame clones only, with some absent. The sample contains about 140,000 clones, around 78% of which appear only once. The data originate from a study of radiation and T cells in renal cell carcinoma. Study conclusions and caveats: Baseline intratumoral clonotype presence is unknown without pretreatment biopsies. From baseline, blood top tumor clonotypes peaked at 2 weeks post-radiation.

The specimen was blood, collected from a patient whose treatment included radiotherapy and nephrectomy. The sequence was obtained from a woman aged 45 to 65 with renal cell carcinoma.

CDR3 DNA sequence: TGCGCCAGCAGCTTCTTTCCCGGGGTGGACACAGATACGCAGTATTTT. The encoded protein is CASSFFPGVDTDTQYF. The chain is built from TRBV5-1 and TRBJ2-3, with D tentatively TRBD2 (5 bases). V was pared by 2 bases and J by 2 bases, with 15 bases between. Germline CDR1 SGHRS, CDR2 YFSETQ. The CDR3 has 16 amino acids.